The rows below give T cell receptor beta chains drawn from one sample of a study of blood T cell repertoires in COVID-19. The protocol was immunoSEQ multiplex PCR, while the TCRdb copy is restricted to in-frame clones and leaves out a portion. This sample carries approximately 86,000 clones, around three quarters of them seen once, and the ten largest clones take over 9%. Sequenced: peripheral blood. These receptor sequences come from a woman in her sixties or seventies with acute or convalescent COVID-19. The CDR3 runs from the conserved cysteine through the conserved F or W. The order of the fields is D gene, V gene, J gene, clone size, CDR3 protein, CDR3 DNA. A D gene is named only where the DNA matches it firmly. A clone size is listed for some rows: how often the clone was seen (once, few, many), or a class if it is expanded.

TRBD1	TRBV5-4	TRBJ1-2	NA	CASSPGQGDYGYTF	TGTGCCAGCAGCCCAGGACAGGGAGACTATGGCTACACCTTC
NA	TRBV4-3	TRBJ1-6	NA	CASSQDHDSWGNSPLHF	TGCGCCAGCAGCCAAGATCACGACAGCTGGGGCAATTCACCCCTCCACTTT
NA	TRBV3-1/TRBV3-2	TRBJ2-1	NA	CASSLNNEQFF	TGTGCCAGCAGCCTTAACAATGAGCAGTTCTTC
NA	TRBV27	TRBJ2-7	NA	CASSLIGGPLGEQYF	TGTGCCAGCAGTTTAATCGGGGGTCCATTAGGCGAGCAGTACTTC
NA	TRBV2	TRBJ2-3	NA	CASSVRTQYF	TGTGCCAGCAGTGTTCGTACGCAGTATTTT
TRBD1	TRBV9	TRBJ2-2	NA	CASSVGQGDTGELFF	TGTGCCAGCAGCGTAGGACAGGGGGACACCGGGGAGCTGTTTTTT
TRBD1	TRBV2	TRBJ1-2	once	CASLVLDRGFNYGYTF	TGTGCCAGCCTAGTCCTGGACAGGGGATTTAACTATGGCTACACCTTC
TRBD2	TRBV27	TRBJ2-1	NA	CASSPGLAGKNEQFF	TGTGCCAGCAGTCCAGGACTAGCGGGAAAGAATGAGCAGTTCTTC
NA	TRBV30	TRBJ2-3	NA	CAWSVGSNTQYF	TGTGCCTGGAGTGTCGGGTCGAACACGCAGTATTTT
TRBD2	TRBV29-1	TRBJ2-7	NA	CSVEGEERGSSYEQYF	TGCAGCGTTGAGGGGGAGGAGCGGGGGAGCTCCTACGAGCAGTACTTC
TRBD2	TRBV27	TRBJ2-3	NA	CASSLGLVGTQYF	TGTGCCAGCAGTTTGGGACTAGTAGGTACGCAGTATTTT
NA	TRBV14	TRBJ2-2	NA	CASSQVLGALRPGELFF	TGTGCCAGCAGCCAAGTTTTGGGGGCCCTCCGCCCCGGGGAGCTGTTTTTT
NA	TRBV7-2	TRBJ1-1	NA	CASSTTGTEAFF	TGTGCCAGCAGCACAACAGGGACTGAAGCTTTCTTT
TRBD2	TRBV6-1	TRBJ2-2	NA	CASSELAGGPGELFF	TGTGCCAGCAGTGAACTAGCGGGGGGGCCCGGGGAGCTGTTTTTT
TRBD1	TRBV6-6	TRBJ1-2	few	CASSPGTVTLYGYTF	TGTGCCAGCAGTCCTGGGACAGTCACTCTCTATGGCTACACCTTC
TRBD1	TRBV15	TRBJ2-7	NA	CATSREPGQGYEQYF	TGTGCCACCAGCAGAGAACCGGGACAGGGATACGAGCAGTACTTC
NA	TRBV7-2	TRBJ2-1	NA	CASSFMRGNEQFF	TGTGCCAGCAGCTTTATGCGGGGCAATGAGCAGTTCTTC
TRBD1	TRBV29-1	TRBJ2-3	NA	CSVASGQGVPDTQYF	TGCAGCGTTGCGTCCGGACAGGGGGTCCCAGATACGCAGTATTTT
NA	TRBV5-1	TRBJ1-4	few	CASSPIALATNEKLFF	TGCGCCAGCAGCCCCATAGCTTTGGCAACTAATGAAAAACTGTTTTTT
NA	TRBV13	TRBJ1-6	NA	CASSLGRLNSPLHF	TGTGCCAGCAGCTTGGGCAGGCTTAATTCACCCCTCCACTTT
NA	TRBV29-1	TRBJ1-4	NA	CSVEWQGNEKLFF	TGCAGCGTTGAATGGCAGGGTAATGAAAAACTGTTTTTT
TRBD1	TRBV24-1	TRBJ2-3	NA	CATSEGGQGTDTQYF	TGTGCCACCAGTGAGGGGGGACAGGGCACAGATACGCAGTATTTT
TRBD2	TRBV7-9	TRBJ2-7	NA	CASSFREDRLLGEQYF	TGTGCCAGCAGCTTCCGGGAGGACCGGCTGTTAGGCGAGCAGTACTTC
TRBD2	TRBV4-2	TRBJ2-7	few	CASSQDASGSYEQYF	TGTGCCAGCAGCCAAGATGCGAGCGGGAGTTACGAGCAGTACTTC
NA	TRBV11-1	TRBJ1-1	NA	CASSLGTGTTEAFF	TGTGCCAGCAGCTTAGGCACAGGGACCACTGAAGCTTTCTTT
TRBD1	TRBV28	TRBJ1-3	NA	CASSPLGQLQSGNTIYF	TGTGCCAGCAGTCCACTGGGACAGCTACAGTCTGGAAACACCATATATTTT
TRBD1	TRBV7-9	TRBJ2-7	NA	CASSLVGTVNYEQYF	TGTGCCAGCAGCTTAGTCGGGACAGTGAACTACGAGCAGTACTTC
NA	TRBV7-2	TRBJ1-3	NA	CASSLAGGAGNTIYF	TGTGCCAGCAGCTTAGCGGGGGGGGCTGGAAACACCATATATTTT
NA	TRBV6-2/TRBV6-3	TRBJ1-1	NA	CASSYRGDTEAFF	TGTGCCAGCAGTTACCGCGGGGACACTGAAGCTTTCTTT
NA	TRBV27	TRBJ1-4	NA	CASSLSTGEKLFF	TGTGCCAGCAGTTTGTCTACGGGTGAAAAACTGTTTTTT
NA	TRBV25-1	TRBJ2-7	NA	CASSEPKQGTNDEQYF	TGTGCCAGCAGTGAACCCAAACAGGGAACTAACGACGAGCAGTACTTC
NA	TRBV28	TRBJ2-7	NA	CASSFPGKSYEQYF	TGTGCCAGCAGTTTTCCGGGGAAATCGTACGAGCAGTACTTC
NA	TRBV28	TRBJ2-2	NA	CASQRQISGELFF	TGTGCCAGTCAAAGACAGATTTCCGGGGAGCTGTTTTTT
NA	TRBV20-1	TRBJ1-1	NA	CSASGPVDSRSGEAFF	TGCAGTGCTAGTGGTCCCGTGGACAGCCGTTCGGGTGAAGCTTTCTTT
NA	TRBV5-1	TRBJ2-1	NA	CASSLGGGASYNEQFF	TGCGCCAGCAGCTTGGGTGGGGGCGCTTCCTACAATGAGCAGTTCTTC
TRBD1	TRBV7-8	TRBJ1-5	once	CASSLGDRGWGHQPQHF	TGTGCCAGCAGCTTAGGGGACAGGGGCTGGGGGCATCAGCCCCAGCATTTT
NA	TRBV27	TRBJ2-1	once	CASSLTSSYNEQFF	TGTGCCAGCAGTTTAACTAGTTCCTACAATGAGCAGTTCTTC
NA	TRBV10-3	TRBJ1-2	few	CAISGDSENYGYTF	TGTGCCATCAGTGGTGACAGCGAAAACTATGGCTACACCTTC
NA	TRBV15	TRBJ2-2	NA	CATSSGARGLTGELFF	TGTGCCACCAGCAGCGGGGCTCGGGGGTTGACCGGGGAGCTGTTTTTT
NA	TRBV6-5	TRBJ1-5	NA	CASSYSKGQPQHF	TGTGCCAGCAGTTACTCGAAGGGGCAGCCCCAGCATTTT
NA	TRBV6-5	TRBJ2-1	NA	CASSSSRTYNEQFF	TGTGCCAGCAGTTCATCCCGAACATACAATGAGCAGTTCTTC
NA	TRBV7-2	TRBJ1-4	NA	CASSPGLATNEKLFF	TGTGCCAGCAGCCCGGGACTGGCAACTAATGAAAAACTGTTTTTT
NA	TRBV5-5	TRBJ2-3	NA	CASSSGTSLGTDTQYF	TGTGCCAGCAGCTCTGGGACAAGTTTGGGCACAGATACGCAGTATTTT
TRBD1	TRBV19	TRBJ2-2	NA	CASSILGGNTGELFF	TGTGCCAGTAGTATTCTAGGGGGCAACACCGGGGAGCTGTTTTTT
TRBD1	TRBV29-1	TRBJ2-4	NA	CNDFPGGPLAKNIQYF	TGCAACGACTTTCCAGGGGGCCCCTTAGCCAAAAACATTCAGTACTTC
NA	TRBV7-9	TRBJ1-1	NA	CASSPSGGTEAFF	TGTGCCAGCAGCCCATCGGGTGGCACTGAAGCTTTCTTT
NA	TRBV6-1	TRBJ2-1	once	CASSVRLDSIYNEQFF	TGTGCCAGCAGTGTCAGACTAGATTCAATTTACAATGAGCAGTTCTTC
NA	TRBV3-1/TRBV3-2	TRBJ2-7	NA	CASSQGGRGSYEQYF	TGTGCCAGCAGCCAGGGAGGGAGGGGGTCCTACGAGCAGTACTTC
NA	TRBV2	TRBJ1-1	NA	CASSFDSEAFF	TGTGCCAGCAGTTTCGACAGTGAAGCTTTCTTT
TRBD1	TRBV6-6	TRBJ2-7	NA	CASSSLGQGLNEQYF	TGTGCCAGCAGTTCGTTGGGACAGGGGCTCAACGAGCAGTACTTC
NA	TRBV2	TRBJ1-2	NA	CASPPREGLGGYTF	TGTGCCAGTCCCCCCCGGGAGGGCCTGGGTGGCTACACCTTC
TRBD2	TRBV10-1	TRBJ2-7	NA	CASSLAGLSSYEQYF	TGCGCCAGCAGTCTAGCGGGCCTGAGCTCCTACGAGCAGTACTTC
NA	TRBV29-1	TRBJ1-2	NA	CSVYRANGYTF	TGCAGCGTGTACAGGGCTAATGGCTACACCTTC
TRBD1	TRBV5-4	TRBJ1-1	NA	CASSIYRGKDTEAFF	TGTGCCAGCAGCATCTACAGGGGCAAGGACACTGAAGCTTTCTTT
TRBD2	TRBV5-1	TRBJ2-1	NA	CASSLRGLAQSSYNEQFF	TGCGCCAGCAGCTTGAGGGGACTAGCTCAAAGCTCCTACAATGAGCAGTTCTTC
NA	TRBV24-1	TRBJ1-2	many	CATSDLTVSYGYTF	TGTGCCACCAGTGATTTAACAGTATCGTATGGCTACACCTTC
NA	TRBV2	TRBJ1-1	once	CASSRGQSPEAFF	TGTGCCAGCAGCCGAGGGCAGTCCCCTGAAGCTTTCTTT
TRBD2	TRBV27	TRBJ2-7	NA	CASRLAGGFPNEQYF	TGTGCCAGCAGGTTAGCGGGAGGGTTTCCGAACGAGCAGTACTTC
TRBD2	TRBV5-4	TRBJ2-1	NA	CASSLVSGRYNEQFF	TGTGCCAGCAGCTTGGTTAGCGGGAGGTATAATGAGCAGTTCTTC